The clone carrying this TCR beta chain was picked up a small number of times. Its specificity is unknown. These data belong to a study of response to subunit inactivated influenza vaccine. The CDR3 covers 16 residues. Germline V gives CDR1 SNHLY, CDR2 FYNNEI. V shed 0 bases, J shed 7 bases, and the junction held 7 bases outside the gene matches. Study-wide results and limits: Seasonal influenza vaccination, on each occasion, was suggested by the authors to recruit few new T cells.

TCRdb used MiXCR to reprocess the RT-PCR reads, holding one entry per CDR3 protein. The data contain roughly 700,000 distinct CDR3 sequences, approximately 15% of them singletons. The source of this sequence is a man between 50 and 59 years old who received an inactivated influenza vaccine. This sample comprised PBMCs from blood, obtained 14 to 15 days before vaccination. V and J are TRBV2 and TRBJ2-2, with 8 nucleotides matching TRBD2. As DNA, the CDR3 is TGTGCCAGCAGTGAAGCCGTAGCGGGGACGTTCGGGGAGCTGTTTTTT. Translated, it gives CASSEAVAGTFGELFF.